The 30 T cell receptor beta chains reported below all come from one sample, sequenced in a study of cytomegalovirus exposure and HLA in healthy donors. TCRdb keeps only in-frame clones here, not all; method: immunoSEQ multiplex PCR. The data hold some 140,000 clones, with just under 90% observed a single time. The sequenced sample consisted of PBMCs. Every receptor here comes from a woman under 40 in good health and CMV-seropositive.

The J gene is TRBJ1-2, the V gene TRBV6-6, with TRBD1 matching 7 bases. CDR1 is MNHNY, CDR2 SVGAGI, per germline (reference sequence). CDR3 length equals 13 residues. The V segment lost 6 bases and the J segment 6 bases; nucleotides outside the gene matches: 7. CDR3 residues: CASRADRPNGYTF. CDR3 coding DNA: TGTGCCAGCAGAGCGGACAGGCCCAATGGCTACACCTTC.

The chain uses TRBV23-1 and TRBJ1-1; no firm D call. TRBV23-1 is assigned to the ORF class and has an uncertain function. The germline V and J ends were trimmed by 5 bases and 10 bases, with 14 bases remaining between them. There are 12 residues in the CDR3. CDR3 protein: CASSTTGEGAFF. The CDR3 DNA reads TGCGCCAGCAGTACAACCGGGGAGGGAGCTTTCTTT.

The rearrangement joins TRBV14 to TRBJ2-5; the match to TRBD1 covers 7 bases. The CDR3 extends over 14 amino acids. V lost 0 bases to trimming and J lost 3 bases; unmatched junction nucleotides: 1. Germline V lookup: CDR1 SGHDN, CDR2 FVKESK. CDR3: CASSQDTGEETQYF. Here the CDR3 DNA reads TGTGCCAGCAGCCAAGATACAGGGGAAGAGACCCAGTACTTC.

The chain recombines TRBV28 with TRBJ1-1, with D maybe TRBD1 (6 bases). The germline V and J ends were trimmed by 5 bases and 4 bases, with 17 bases remaining between them. CDR1 MDHEN and CDR2 SYDVKM come from the germline V gene. CDR3 length: 15 amino acids. CDR3 in amino acids: CASSPQGKVRTEAFF. DNA for the CDR3: TGTGCCAGCAGTCCACAGGGTAAGGTACGCACTGAAGCTTTCTTT.

In nucleotides, the CDR3 is TGCGCCAGCAGTGACCGAGTTAGCACAGATACGCAGTATTTT. Residues: CASSDRVSTDTQYF. This rearrangement joins TRBV10-2 to TRBJ2-3; D is ambiguous. Trimming left V 3 bases short and J 0 bases short, with 7 bases between. This CDR3 has 14 residues. The germline gives CDR1 WSHSY, CDR2 SAAADI.

The CDR3 DNA reads as TGTGCCAGCAGTGCACCCGCGGTCGGGATCGGCGAGCAGTACTTC. It yields the protein CASSAPAVGIGEQYF. This chain uses TRBV6-1 with TRBJ2-7; a possible D gene is TRBD2 (5 bases). V lost 4 bases and J 6 bases, leaving 19 bases between the germline ends. This CDR3 is 15 amino acids long. The V gene's germline CDR1 is MNHNS and CDR2 SASEGT.

The CDR3 DNA reads TGTGCCAGCGGAGGCCTGGGACGGGGACTCTACGAGCAGTACTTC. Its translation: CASGGLGRGLYEQYF. This chain connects TRBV2 to TRBJ2-7; D is perhaps TRBD2 (6 bases). V was cut by 8 bases and J by 3 bases, with 20 bases left in between. This CDR3 comprises 15 residues. Germline lookup yields CDR1 SNHLY and CDR2 FYNNEI. The variable domain in full, with the rest retrieved from reference TRBV2 and TRBJ2-7, is EPEVTQTPSHQVTQMGQEVILRCVPISNHLYFYWYRQILGQKVEFLVSFYNNEISEKSEIFDDQFSVERPDGSNFTLKIRSTKLEDSAMYFCASGGLGRGLYEQYFGPGTRLTVT.

The chain couples TRBV13 to TRBJ2-7; D is possibly TRBD2 (6 bases). V shed 5 bases and J shed 3 bases, with 20 bases lying between them. The CDR3 consists of 16 residues. Germline loops: CDR1 PRHDT, CDR2 FYEKMQ (reference sequence). CDR3 in DNA: TGTGCCAGCAGCCCAGCCACCGGGAGTCAACTCTACGAGCAGTACTTC. Amino acids: CASSPATGSQLYEQYF.

This rearrangement joins TRBV4-1 to TRBJ2-7, with TRBD2 matching 11 bases. In germline, CDR1 is MGHRA, CDR2 YSYEKL. Trimming cost V 3 bases and J 1 base; bases outside gene matches: 5. CDR3 length: 16 amino acids. CDR3 sequence: CASSHPGLAGSYEQYF. CDR3 DNA: TGCGCCAGCAGCCATCCAGGACTAGCGGGTTCCTACGAGCAGTACTTC.

The chain carries TRBV19 and TRBJ2-1, with D maybe TRBD1 (6 bases). The CDR3 runs to 15 residues. The germline gives CDR1 LNHDA, CDR2 SQIVND (reference sequence). V was trimmed by 3 bases and J by 6 bases, leaving 15 bases between them. CDR3 in DNA: TGTGCCAGTAGTATGGCAGGGGCTGGATCCAATGAGCAGTTCTTC. Its protein product is CASSMAGAGSNEQFF.

The V gene is TRBV5-1, the J gene TRBJ2-1, with D perhaps TRBD2 (5 bases). CDR3 length: 17 amino acids. Trimming left V 4 bases short and J 4 bases short, with 21 bases between. Per the germline V gene, CDR1 is SGHRS and CDR2 is YFSETQ. The CDR3 loop is CASSASGSGLRYNEQFF. DNA for the CDR3: TGCGCCAGCAGCGCCTCGGGCAGCGGACTTAGATACAATGAGCAGTTCTTC.

The rearrangement links TRBV7-9 to TRBJ2-7; the D gene is possibly TRBD1 (5 bases). Germline V gene sequence: CDR1 SEHNR, CDR2 FQNEAQ (reference sequence). With 1 base removed from V and 0 bases from J, the gap between germline ends came to 10 bases. CDR3 length: 15 amino acids. The CDR3 sequence is CASSLGQGSSYEQYF. CDR3 in DNA: TGTGCCAGCAGCTTAGGTCAGGGAAGCTCCTACGAGCAGTACTTC.

The CDR3 spells CASSSPRDTIYF. In nucleotides, the CDR3 is TGTGCCAGCAGCTCTCCGCGGGACACCATATATTTT. The gene calls are TRBV7-9 and TRBJ1-3, with no clear D. The CDR3 length is 12 residues. Germline values: CDR1 SEHNR, CDR2 FQNEAQ (reference sequence). Trimming left V 4 bases short and J 8 bases short, with 9 bases between. The full variable domain, with the rest looked up from reference TRBV7-9 and TRBJ1-3, is DTGVSQNPRHKITKRGQNVTFRCDPISEHNRLYWYRQTLGQGPEFLTYFQNEAQLEKSRLLSDRFSAERPKGSFSTLEIQRTEQGDSAMYLCASSSPRDTIYFGEGSWLTVV.

V is TRBV6-5 and J is TRBJ2-2; D is unclear. The ends were cut back, 4 bases at V and 2 bases at J, with 8 bases in the middle. Germline loops: CDR1 MNHEY, CDR2 SVGAGI. The length of the CDR3 is 14 residues. The CDR3 is CASSFSLNTGELFF. The CDR3 DNA follows: TGTGCCAGCAGTTTTTCCCTTAACACCGGGGAGCTGTTTTTT.

The gene calls are TRBV7-3 and TRBJ2-3, with TRBD2 matching 16 bases. Unmatched junction bases numbered 10, after V lost 4 bases and J lost 3 bases. The CDR3 is 19 residues long. Germline CDR1 and CDR2: SGHTA and FQGTGA. In DNA form, the CDR3 reads TGTGCCAGCAGCTCCCTCCCGGGACTAGCGGGAGGGGCGACAGATACGCAGTATTTT. This codes for CASSSLPGLAGGATDTQYF.

The chain couples TRBV6-1 to TRBJ1-4; D might be TRBD1 (5 bases). The ends were cut back, 7 bases at V and 7 bases at J, with 13 bases in the middle. Per the germline V gene, CDR1 is MNHNS and CDR2 is SASEGT. The length of the CDR3 is 13 residues. Written as DNA, the CDR3 is TGTGCCAGCAATTGGGGCCAGGGTGAAAAACTGTTTTTT. Translation: CASNWGQGEKLFF.

V usage is TRBV2 and J usage is TRBJ2-7; D remains unclear. CDR1 SNHLY and CDR2 FYNNEI come from the germline V gene. The CDR3 sequence is 12 residues long. Trimming shortened V by 5 bases and J by 3 bases, and 8 bases separated the two germline ends. CDR3 in amino acids: CASSRESYEQYF. Written as DNA, the CDR3 is TGTGCCAGCAGTCGCGAAAGCTACGAGCAGTACTTC.

This chain links TRBV2 with TRBJ2-3, with a tentative D call TRBD1 (6 bases). V was shortened by 6 bases and J by 1 base, with 11 bases between the two germline ends. CDR3 length equals 14 residues. From germline, CDR1 is SNHLY and CDR2 FYNNEI. CDR3 loop: CASRFSGGTDTQYF. CDR3 in DNA: TGTGCCAGCAGGTTCTCAGGGGGCACAGATACGCAGTATTTT.

The chain couples TRBV21-1 to TRBJ2-7; TRBD2 reflects the table's D call only, with no check against the DNA. TRBV21-1 corresponds to a pseudogene. The CDR3 runs to 12 residues. The CDR3 region is CASSPGGEWQYF. Written as DNA, the CDR3 is TGTGCCAGCAGCCCGGGAGGGGAATGGCAGTACTTC.

The chain joins TRBV5-8 to TRBJ2-3, with D perhaps matching TRBD1 (5 bases). There are 15 residues in the CDR3. Germline-derived CDR1 and CDR2 are SGHTS and YDEGEE. Trimming stripped 0 bases from V and 2 bases from J, with 10 bases between. CDR3 in DNA: TGTGCCAGCAGCTTGGGGCAGGGCTTCACAGATACGCAGTATTTT. The encoded protein is CASSLGQGFTDTQYF.

The chain couples TRBV5-4 to TRBJ1-4, with 10 bases matching TRBD1. Per the germline V gene, CDR1 is SGHNT and CDR2 is YYREEE (reference sequence). The CDR3 spans 16 residues. V was clipped by 4 bases and J by 5 bases; unmatched bases: 8. The CDR3 sequence is CASSRLGQGENEKLFF. In nucleotides, the CDR3 is TGTGCCAGCAGCCGCCTCGGACAGGGGGAGAATGAAAAACTGTTTTTT.

As DNA, the CDR3 is TGTGCCAGCAGCGGTGGAGGACAGCAACTCCTCCACTTT. Translating gives CASSGGGQQLLHF. The chain employs TRBV9 and TRBJ1-6, with D maybe TRBD1 (6 bases). The CDR3 consists of 13 residues. V dropped 3 bases and J dropped 15 bases, with 16 bases sitting between them. Germline V gene data show CDR1 as SGDLS and CDR2 as YYNGEE. Based on the CDR3 plus reference TRBV9 and TRBJ1-6, the full variable domain is DSGVTQTPKHLITATGQRVTLRCSPRSGDLSVYWYQQSLDQGLQFLIQYYNGEERAKGNILERFSAQQFPDLHSELNLSSLELGDSALYFCASSGGGQQLLHFGNGTRLTVT.

This chain uses TRBV5-1 with TRBJ2-1; D perhaps matches TRBD1 (5 bases). The length of the CDR3 is 16 residues. V was clipped by 2 bases and J by 7 bases, with 19 bases between them. Germline CDR1 and CDR2: SGHRS and YFSETQ. CDR3 amino acids: CASSFARWTQSNEQFF. CDR3 in DNA: TGCGCCAGCAGCTTTGCACGATGGACACAATCTAATGAGCAGTTCTTC.

This clone was seen only once. The chain recombines TRBV27 with TRBJ2-3; TRBD1 agrees at 7 bases. CDR3 length: 16 amino acids. Germline CDR1 MNHEY, CDR2 SMNVEV (reference sequence). V gave up 0 bases and J gave up 4 bases; unmatched junction bases: 7. The CDR3 coding sequence is TGTGCCAGCAGTTTATCTTTACAGGGGTCCCCAGATACGCAGTATTTT. It encodes CASSLSLQGSPDTQYF.

The rearrangement uses TRBV29-1 and TRBJ1-2; D might be TRBD1 (5 bases). V gave up 5 bases and J gave up 6 bases, with 13 bases separating them. CDR3 length equals 12 residues. Germline V gene data show CDR1 as SQVTM and CDR2 as ANQGSEA. This CDR3 reads CSVLRAGHGYTF. For the CDR3, the DNA is TGCAGCGTTCTACGGGCGGGACATGGCTACACCTTC.

V gene TRBV19 combines with J gene TRBJ1-2, with 8 nucleotides matching TRBD1. The CDR3 covers 14 residues. The V segment lost 7 bases and the J segment 1 base; nucleotides outside the gene matches: 5. In germline, CDR1 is LNHDA, CDR2 SQIVND (reference sequence). The CDR3 loop reads CASTHDRGNYGYTF. DNA for the CDR3: TGTGCCAGTACCCACGACAGGGGTAACTATGGCTACACCTTC.

This rearrangement joins TRBV4-1 to TRBJ2-1; 11 nucleotides align to TRBD2. The germline V gene encodes CDR1 MGHRA and CDR2 YSYEKL. The V segment lost 4 bases and the J segment 9 bases; nucleotides outside the gene matches: 8. The CDR3 is 15 residues long. The DNA for the CDR3 is TGCGCCAGCAGCCGAACTAGCGGGAGTTACTTTGAGCAGTTCTTC. Amino acid sequence: CASSRTSGSYFEQFF.

This chain joins TRBV19 and TRBJ1-5; unclear D gene. This CDR3 has 16 residues. Germline-derived CDR1 and CDR2 are LNHDA and SQIVND (reference sequence). V was shortened by 6 bases and J by 3 bases, with 18 bases between the two germline ends. The CDR3 DNA reads TGTGCCAGTAGCCTTGTTATTGCACGAGACAATCAGCCCCAGCATTTT. Translated, it gives CASSLVIARDNQPQHF. Variable domain in full (rest from reference TRBV19 and TRBJ1-5): DGGITQSPKYLFRKEGQNVTLSCEQNLNHDAMYWYRQDPGQGLRLIYYSQIVNDFQKGDIAEGYSVSREKKESFPLTVTSAQKNPTAFYLCASSLVIARDNQPQHFGDGTRLSIL.

The gene calls are TRBV25-1 and TRBJ2-7, with 7 bases aligning to TRBD2. The ends lost 3 bases at V and 5 bases at J; junction bases unmatched: 7. This CDR3 is 14 amino acids long. Germline V CDR1 and CDR2: MGHDK, SYGVNS. CDR3 coding DNA: TGTGCCAGCAGTGATGGGGCGGGAGTACACGAGCAGTACTTC. Translated, it gives CASSDGAGVHEQYF.

J is TRBJ1-3 and V is TRBV9; no firm D call. Germline V gene lookup returns CDR1 SGDLS and CDR2 YYNGEE. The CDR3 length is 14 residues. V shed 0 bases and J shed 0 bases, with 4 bases lying between them. CDR3 sequence: CASSVDNSGNTIYF. The DNA for the CDR3 is TGTGCCAGCAGCGTAGACAACTCTGGAAACACCATATATTTT.